The source of this T cell receptor (beta chain) is a study of blood T cells in healthy people across ages (dated by TCRdb to the mid-2010s). Notes on the research overall: Template switching captured roughly one uniquely barcoded TCR beta cDNA molecule per two T cells in model experiments. The donors were divided into four age groups: young (average approximately 15 years), middle-aged (approximately 39), aged (62) and long-lived (around 87). Age-related changes in TCR beta repertoire diversity were measured in the study by deep sequencing normalized with unique cDNA molecular identifiers. Using the same blood draw, the study looked at two additional independent replicas of 1 million unique cDNA reads for two donors, one aged 18 to 30 and the other aged 80 or older. To avoid experimental bias, donors of different ages were spread randomly across the sequencing lanes.

The library was produced with 5' RACE. Sequencing was carried out with an Illumina HiSeq 2500. A second PCR of about 6 to 12 cycles was performed with a sample-barcoded 5' primer and a J-beta primer mix. A unique molecular identifier was introduced onto each TCR beta cDNA molecule by a template-switch 5' adaptor carrying 12 random nucleotides. Each sample yielded at least 2.5 million CDR3-containing paired-end reads. The Mint cDNA synthesis kit, primed by a TRBC-specific oligonucleotide, was used to synthesize first-strand cDNA from all RNA. Following uracil-DNA glycosylase treatment, a first 18-cycle PCR with universal primers M1SS and BC2_uni_R was performed on all cDNA. Per the authors' processing: Normalization of each sample was performed by random selection of 1 million high-quality reads, each carrying a distinct molecular identifier. Reads with shared molecular identifiers were discarded instead of being binned into consensus sequences. CDR3 identification, clonotype clustering and error correction used MiTCR with a Q25 quality threshold and the strictest error-elimination algorithm. A nonparametric unseen species model with Euler transformation was used to estimate lower-bound total TCR beta diversity. The public reads were quality trimmed at Q25 with fastp and then assembled into clones with MiXCR by TCRdb, keeping productive beta chains. Records with the same CDR3 protein are collapsed into one entry carrying the most frequent genes and DNA. The V and J calls were not made by the authors but by TCRdb's processing. The sample profile shows roughly 1.7 million distinct CDR3 sequences; 30% to 35% of them were found once. Jointly, the top ten make up around 11% of the sample.

The 35 to 40 donors, aged about 6 to 95 years, were systemically healthy Caucasian individuals from Russia. Each donor gave ten milliliters of peripheral blood, collected into EDTA-treated Vacutainer tubes. Ficoll-Paque density-gradient centrifugation was used to isolate PBMCs, with at least 6.5 million obtained per sample. Total RNA, at least 6 micrograms per sample, was extracted from PBMCs with Trizol reagent. The percentages of naive CD45RAhigh/CD27high T cells were determined by flow cytometry on a PBMC aliquot from every donor. Details on this clonotype: The specificity of this receptor is unknown. No base quality values were provided; no much bigger clone lies one nucleotide off.

The CDR3 numbers 17 residues from cysteine through phenylalanine. Only the CDR3 part of the read is kept: 51 bases, read in frame from the first base. V sheds 0 bases and J sheds 6 bases, leaving 18 bases between their ends. CDR1 and CDR2, looked up from the germline V gene, are MNHNS and SASEGT. Study-level results and caveats: Compared with the aged group, the long-lived group had more naive CD4+ T cells, fewer expanded clones and increased TCR diversity, a pattern suggesting age selection. Bulk unsorted PBMC profiling prevented conclusive comparison of naive and antigen-experienced compartments. Because donor CMV infection status was unknown, age-related changes in expanded clonotypes were potentially confounded. As age increased, observed TCR beta diversity per million T cells dropped in a roughly linear way, and a significant reduction was already evident by age 40. Total diversity estimates from one million sequenced T cells were considered lower bounds and underestimates. A strong correlation was found between observed TCR beta diversity and the percentage of naive T cells measured by flow cytometry.

The TCR originated in a woman in her twenties or thirties in good health. The sample comprised blood. The rearrangement joined TRBV6-1 to TRBJ2-1, with TRBD1 perhaps the D gene, on 5 matching bases. The DNA is as follows: TGTGCCAGCAGTGAAGCGCGCGCAGGGCAGCTCGTCAATGAGCAGTTCTTC. Translated, this is CASSEARAGQLVNEQFF.